The TCR beta chain under discussion was sequenced for a study of T cell responses to AZD1222 COVID-19 vaccine. Produced via immunoSEQ multiplex PCR; TCRdb's table is partial and in-frame only. Altogether 150,000 to 200,000 clones are present, 90% to 95% being singletons, with the ten largest covering roughly 8.4%. Trimming pared 7 bases from V and 1 base from J, leaving 13 bases between. The CDR3 runs 14 residues. Germline V lookup: CDR1 SGHAT, CDR2 FQNNGV. The sequencing used peripheral blood, collected on day 0 of AZD1222 vaccination. The receptor's source is an adult in good health. The chain uses TRBV11-2 and TRBJ1-2; unclear D gene. CDR3 amino acids: CASTPQRVNYGYTF. DNA of the CDR3: TGTGCCAGCACCCCCCAAAGGGTTAACTATGGCTACACCTTC.